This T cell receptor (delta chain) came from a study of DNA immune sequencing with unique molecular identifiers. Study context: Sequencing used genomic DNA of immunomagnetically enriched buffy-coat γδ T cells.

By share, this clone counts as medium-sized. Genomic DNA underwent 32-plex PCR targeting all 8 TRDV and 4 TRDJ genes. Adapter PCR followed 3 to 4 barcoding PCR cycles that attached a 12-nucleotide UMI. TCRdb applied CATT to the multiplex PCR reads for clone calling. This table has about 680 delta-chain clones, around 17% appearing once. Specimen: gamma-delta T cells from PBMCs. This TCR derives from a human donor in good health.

CDR3 region: CACDQIRNTGGPGDKLIF. CDR3 DNA sequence: TGTGCCTGTGACCAAATCAGAAATACTGGGGGACCTGGAGATAAACTCATCTTT. The chain employs TRDV2 and TRDJ1, with 9 bases that match TRDD3. The CDR3 has 18 amino acids. Germline CDR1 and CDR2: GEAIGNYY and EKD. With V trimmed by 3 bases and J by 5 bases, 18 bases remained unmatched.